This TCR beta chain was obtained from a study of CD8+ T cells in alopecia areata (dated by TCRdb to the late 2010s). In the study overall: The treated patients took part in an open-label pilot trial in which moderate-to-severe alopecia areata was treated with oral tofacitinib at 5 to 10 mg twice daily. RNA was extracted with the PAXgene miRNA kit for fixed scalp, the miRNeasy kit for PBMCs, and the RNeasy kit for mouse skin. Scalp clonality was compared across normal scalp (n=4), patchy alopecia areata scalp (n=8), and alopecia totalis/universalis scalp (n=8). Tofacitinib-treated patients had biopsies at baseline and at 4 and 24 weeks of treatment, with a later scalp biopsy in several patients. In humans, TCRbeta sequencing was performed on scalp tissue and on sorted CD4+ and CD8+ peripheral blood T cells from healthy controls and from patients with patchy or totalis/universalis alopecia areata. Tofacitinib was administered for 6 to 18 months, and 6 months of follow-up off drug were then conducted to assess delayed response and recurrence. Amplification of TCRbeta CDR3 regions was done by immunoSEQ multiplex PCR using 35 Vbeta forward primers and 13 Jbeta reverse primers. To study T cell clonal expansion in alopecia areata, the researchers applied high-throughput TCRbeta sequencing to both the C3H/HeJ mouse model and human patients. Study-wide findings and limitations: Compared with normal scalp, lesional scalp, particularly in alopecia totalis/universalis, had higher clonality and more expanded CD8+ clones, which suggests antigenic drive. Scalp TCR repertoire analysis is complicated because resident alphabeta T cells in normal human skin are also sequenced, whereas mouse skin is dominated by gammadelta T cells. TCR sequences shared between patients were less clear than in mice, possibly partly because of HLA diversity in the patient population.

The CDR3 covers 13 residues, taking in both the cysteine and the phenylalanine. The only DNA kept is the CDR3, 39 bases in frame from the first base. CDR1 is given as LNHNV and CDR2 as YYDKDF, both from the germline V gene (reference sequence). The germline ends are 9 bases apart after V is trimmed by 0 bases and J by 9 bases. Concerning this clone: Its antigen is unknown. It has no much larger one-base neighbor in the sample; base qualities were not kept.

The library was built by means of the immunoSEQ multiplex PCR assay. RNA was extracted from all samples and reverse transcribed into cDNA as template for TCR sequencing. SuperScript III was used for first-strand cDNA synthesis, primed with a 2:1 mix of oligo-dT and random hexamers. Amplification bias was assessed with a synthetic immune receptor repertoire, and residual bias was removed computationally. The published analysis was carried out like this. Raw reads were preprocessed to remove errors, and CDR3 was defined by IMGT conventions from the conserved cysteine to phenylalanine. Clonality was computed by normalizing Shannon entropy by log2 of the number of productive unique TCRs and subtracting the result from 1. Scalp TCRbeta sequences were cross-referenced with sorted blood CD4 and CD8 repertoires so that the CD4 or CD8 identity of scalp clones could be inferred. TCRdb retrieved this table from immuneACCESS and kept in-frame rearrangements only. Not all clones are present; in checked studies, unresolved V genes account for under half, and no reason is known for the remainder. V and J calls and clone size come straight from that table; D and trimming were deduced from the DNA. Across this sample there are more than 150,000 clones, with approximately 53% seen only once. The ten largest make up roughly a fifth of the sample.

The sample's time point label, in plain terms: baseline before oral tofacitinib. Lesional scalp punch biopsies and peripheral blood were collected from alopecia areata patients. PBMCs were isolated by density centrifugation and stained for CD3, CD4 and CD8, after which CD4+ and CD8+ T cells were sorted on a FACSAria. The chain was built from TRBV15 and TRBJ2-1, with the D call perhaps TRBD1 or TRBD2, as 5 bases match in each case. This clonotype originated in a human donor with alopecia areata. The material was CD8+ T cells sorted from blood, obtained at week 0. The CDR3 protein sequence reads: CATSRERGSEQFF. In nucleotides, the sequence is TGTGCCACCAGCAGAGAGAGGGGCAGTGAGCAGTTCTTC.